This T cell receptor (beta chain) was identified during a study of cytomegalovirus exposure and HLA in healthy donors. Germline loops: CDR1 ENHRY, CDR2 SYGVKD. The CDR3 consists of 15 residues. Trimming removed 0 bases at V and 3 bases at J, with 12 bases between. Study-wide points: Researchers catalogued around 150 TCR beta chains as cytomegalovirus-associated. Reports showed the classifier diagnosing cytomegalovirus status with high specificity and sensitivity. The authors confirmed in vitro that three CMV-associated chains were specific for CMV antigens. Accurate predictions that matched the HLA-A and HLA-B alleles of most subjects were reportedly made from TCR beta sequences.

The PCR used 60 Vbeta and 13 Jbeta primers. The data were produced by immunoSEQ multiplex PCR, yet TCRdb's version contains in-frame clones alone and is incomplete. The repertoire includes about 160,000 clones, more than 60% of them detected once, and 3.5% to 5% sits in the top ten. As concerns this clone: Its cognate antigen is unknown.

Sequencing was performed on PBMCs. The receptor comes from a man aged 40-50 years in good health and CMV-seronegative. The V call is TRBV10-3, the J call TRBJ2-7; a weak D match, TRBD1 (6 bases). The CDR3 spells CAISESSGQNYEQYF. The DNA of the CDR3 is TGTGCCATCAGTGAGTCGAGTGGACAGAACTACGAGCAGTACTTC.